One sample yielded the 32 T cell receptor beta chains listed below, sequenced in a study of response to subunit inactivated influenza vaccine. One entry per CDR3 protein, called by TCRdb with MiXCR from the RT-PCR reads. Among hundreds of thousands of distinct CDR3 sequences, around a sixth were seen once, and the ten largest hold around 9.9%. Sequenced material: PBMCs from blood, taken 5 days after vaccination. The receptors here all came from a man aged 50-60 years who received an inactivated influenza vaccine.

The chain recombines TRBV12-3 or TRBV12-4 with TRBJ2-1; 10 bases match TRBD2. Unmatched junction bases numbered 12, after V lost 5 bases and J lost 2 bases. CDR3 length: 18 residues. CDR3 residues: CASSNPPGTSATYNEQFF. CDR3 sequence (DNA): TGTGCCAGCAGTAATCCCCCCGGGACTAGCGCGACCTACAATGAGCAGTTCTTC.

The CDR3 DNA reads TGTGCCAGCAGCGGACAGGTAGCTAACTATGGCTACACCTTC. Its translation: CASSGQVANYGYTF. V gene TRBV9 combines with J gene TRBJ1-2, with a tentative D call TRBD1 (6 bases). The CDR3 spans 14 residues. V was cut by 3 bases and J by 0 bases, with 9 bases left in between. Germline V gene lookup returns CDR1 SGDLS and CDR2 YYNGEE.

This clonotype was observed a handful of times. The genes are TRBV7-9 and TRBJ2-1, with unresolved D. Germline V lookup: CDR1 SEHNR, CDR2 FQNEAQ (reference sequence). The CDR3 is 13 amino acids. The V end lost 1 base, the J end lost 8 bases, and 9 bases lay between the germline ends. The CDR3 coding sequence is TGTGCCAGCAGCTTAGTGCCCGACTATGAGCAGTTCTTC. Residues: CASSLVPDYEQFF.

This clonotype was picked up one time. CDR3 loop: CSAWDRVFSGNTIYF. The CDR3 DNA is TGCAGTGCTTGGGACAGGGTCTTCTCTGGAAACACCATATATTTT. The chain carries TRBV20-1 and TRBJ1-3; 9 nucleotides align to TRBD1. Germline trimming cut 5 bases from V and 0 bases from J; bases unmatched to any gene: 5. CDR3 size: 15 residues. The germline V gene encodes CDR1 DFQATT and CDR2 SNEGSKA (reference sequence).

This clonotype was counted only a few times. The chain couples TRBV7-2 to TRBJ1-2; TRBD1 matches 10 bases. The V gene's germline CDR1 is SGHTA and CDR2 FQGNSA. This CDR3 is 11 amino acids long. Losses at the gene ends were 5 bases for V and 12 bases for J; bases not matched to a gene: 3. The CDR3 is CASSETGGNTF. The DNA for the CDR3 is TGTGCCAGCAGCGAGACAGGGGGCAACACCTTC.

In this sample, this clonotype turned up a few times. The chain combines TRBV6-5 with TRBJ1-6; D gene unclear. This CDR3 region has 16 residues. V was pared by 3 bases and J by 9 bases, with 18 bases between. Per the germline V gene, CDR1 is MNHEY and CDR2 is SVGAGI. The CDR3 region is CASSYDKPKMGSPLHF. CDR3 in DNA: TGTGCCAGCAGTTATGACAAGCCCAAAATGGGTTCACCCCTCCACTTT.

The chain joins TRBV5-1 to TRBJ2-2, with a weak D call TRBD1 (6 bases). In germline, CDR1 is SGHRS, CDR2 YFSETQ. The CDR3 is made up of 15 amino acids. The V and J ends lost 4 bases and 0 bases respectively, with 10 bases between them. CDR3 coding DNA: TGCGCCAGCAGCAAACAGGGTTCGAACACCGGGGAGCTGTTTTTT. It yields the protein CASSKQGSNTGELFF.

The genes are TRBV7-9 and TRBJ2-3; D unclear. Germline V gene lookup returns CDR1 SEHNR and CDR2 FQNEAQ (reference sequence). The CDR3 is 13 residues long. V gave up 1 base and J gave up 11 bases, with 13 bases separating them. This CDR3 reads CASSLVTGWGQYF. Written as DNA, the CDR3 is TGTGCCAGCAGCTTAGTGACGGGCTGGGGGCAGTATTTT.

This clonotype was picked up a small number of times. This sequence joins TRBV12-3 or TRBV12-4 and TRBJ2-1, with 10 bases that match TRBD1. With V trimmed by 4 bases and J by 9 bases, 12 bases remained unmatched. This CDR3 is built from 16 residues. The CDR3 nucleotides are TGTGCCAGCAGTTACAATTTCGGGACAGGGGACATTGAGCAGTTCTTC. This codes for CASSYNFGTGDIEQFF.

This clonotype turned up a few times. The gene calls are TRBV6-5 and TRBJ2-2, with D tentatively TRBD1 (5 bases). CDR3 length equals 17 residues. V shed 3 bases and J shed 0 bases, with 14 bases lying between them. The germline CDR1 and CDR2 sequences are MNHEY and SVGAGI. The CDR3 reads CASSYIRGSANTGELFF. The CDR3 DNA follows: TGTGCCAGCAGTTATATTAGGGGCAGCGCGAACACCGGGGAGCTGTTTTTT.

The chain employs TRBV11-2 and TRBJ2-2; 7 bases fit TRBD2. Looked up from germline, CDR1 is SGHAT and CDR2 is FQNNGV. The CDR3 runs to 15 residues. V trimming: 1 base; J trimming: 7 bases; junction bases outside the gene matches: 6. CDR3 in DNA: TGTGCCAGCAGCTTAGTAAACCTAGCGGACGGGGAGCTGTTTTTT. This sequence encodes CASSLVNLADGELFF.

The chain recombines TRBV28 with TRBJ2-7; 7 positions agree with TRBD2. Looked up from germline, CDR1 is MDHEN and CDR2 is SYDVKM. V was pared by 4 bases and J by 3 bases, with 9 bases of the junction left unmatched. The CDR3 spans 15 residues. DNA of the CDR3: TGTGCCAGCAGTTCCCCCGCGGGAGAACTCTACGAGCAGTACTTC. Protein product: CASSSPAGELYEQYF.

The chain links TRBV11-2 to TRBJ2-1, with a possible D match to TRBD2 (6 bases). The CDR3 runs 15 residues. The germline V gene encodes CDR1 SGHAT and CDR2 FQNNGV. V was trimmed by 5 bases and J by 4 bases, leaving 15 bases between them. The DNA of the CDR3 is TGTGCCAGCAGCCCAGGTATGCGGGATTACAATGAGCAGTTCTTC. As protein: CASSPGMRDYNEQFF.

This clonotype has just a few counts. The V call is TRBV4-2, the J call TRBJ2-5; 14 bases map to TRBD2. Germline V gene lookup returns CDR1 LGHNA and CDR2 YNFKEQ. After removal of 4 bases from V and 4 bases from J, the junction contained 5 bases not matched to a gene. This CDR3 is built from 16 residues. This CDR3 reads CASSLGTSGRIETQYF. The CDR3 coding sequence is TGTGCCAGCAGCCTCGGGACTAGCGGGAGAATAGAGACCCAGTACTTC.

The rearrangement uses TRBV7-2 and TRBJ2-1, with D perhaps TRBD1 or TRBD2 (5 bases each). Trimming took off 3 bases at V and 6 bases at J, with 12 bases between the two ends. The length of the CDR3 is 14 residues. Per the germline V gene, CDR1 is SGHTA and CDR2 is FQGNSA. This CDR3 reads CASSFERGANEQFF. The CDR3 DNA reads TGTGCCAGCAGCTTTGAAAGAGGGGCCAATGAGCAGTTCTTC.

This clonotype was observed a handful of times. The chain recombines TRBV20-1 with TRBJ2-7; tentatively, D is TRBD1 (6 bases). CDR1 is DFQATT, CDR2 SNEGSKA, per germline (reference sequence). The CDR3 runs 13 residues. Trimming left V 4 bases short and J 6 bases short, with 16 bases between. This CDR3 is CSANLGGDFEQYF. The CDR3 region has the DNA TGCAGTGCTAATCTAGGGGGAGATTTCGAGCAGTACTTC.

This clonotype was detected many times. V gene TRBV6-1 combines with J gene TRBJ2-3; 11 nucleotides agree with TRBD2. Trimming removed 6 bases from V and 2 bases from J; junction bases left unmatched: 4. The CDR3 is made up of 15 amino acids. The germline V gene encodes CDR1 MNHNS and CDR2 SASEGT. The CDR3 loop reads CASSRLAGPTDTQYF. The CDR3 DNA is TGTGCCAGCAGCCGACTAGCGGGGCCCACAGATACGCAGTATTTT.

This clonotype was recorded a few times. The chain uses TRBV4-1 and TRBJ2-1; 14 bases are a match to TRBD2. This CDR3 has 21 amino acids. The germline gives CDR1 MGHRA, CDR2 YSYEKL. V shed 2 bases and J 8 bases; nucleotides not matched to a gene: 20. CDR3 in amino acids: CASSQKVPGATSGGAFDEQFF. The DNA for the CDR3 is TGCGCCAGCAGCCAAAAGGTCCCGGGTGCGACTAGCGGGGGGGCCTTCGATGAGCAGTTCTTC.

The CDR3 loop is CASAYRGAGEQYF. The CDR3 nucleotides are TGTGCCAGCGCCTACCGAGGGGCAGGGGAGCAGTACTTC. The V gene is TRBV28, the J gene TRBJ2-7; perhaps D is TRBD1 or TRBD2 (5 bases each). Germline-derived CDR1 and CDR2 are MDHEN and SYDVKM. The CDR3 has 13 residues. The V gene lost 8 bases and the J gene lost 7 bases, with 18 bases spanning the gap.

This clonotype turned up a few times. This chain links TRBV6-1 with TRBJ2-3, with D possibly matching TRBD2 (6 bases). Germline V gene data show CDR1 as MNHNS and CDR2 as SASEGT. Deletions cut 4 bases from V and 4 bases from J, with 15 bases between. CDR3 length: 15 residues. The DNA for the CDR3 is TGTGCCAGCAGTGGGGGACTCGGGGCTTCAGATACGCAGTATTTT. Its translation is CASSGGLGASDTQYF.

This clonotype was counted only a few times. The gene calls are TRBV20-1 and TRBJ2-7; D is possibly TRBD1 (6 bases). V dropped 5 bases and J dropped 4 bases, with 12 bases sitting between them. There are 12 residues in the CDR3. CDR1 DFQATT and CDR2 SNEGSKA come from the germline V gene (reference sequence). CDR3 sequence: CSAVGQGYEQYF. CDR3 nucleotides: TGCAGTGCTGTAGGGCAGGGGTACGAGCAGTACTTC.

This sequence joins TRBV7-9 and TRBJ1-6; TRBD1 might be the D (5 bases). Per germline, CDR1 SEHNR and CDR2 FQNEAQ (reference sequence). The CDR3 totals 17 residues. V dropped 2 bases and J dropped 10 bases, with 21 bases sitting between them. The CDR3 region is CASSLSGGGFEGSPLHF. CDR3 nucleotide sequence: TGTGCCAGCAGCTTAAGCGGGGGGGGTTTTGAGGGATCACCCCTCCACTTT.

This clonotype showed up many times. The chain recombines TRBV12-3 or TRBV12-4 with TRBJ2-7; D may be TRBD1 (6 bases). V was shortened by 6 bases and J by 3 bases, with 15 bases between the two germline ends. The CDR3 runs 14 residues. This chain's CDR3 is CASRTGTSGYEQYF. As DNA, the CDR3 is TGTGCCAGCAGGACCGGGACATCTGGCTACGAGCAGTACTTC.

In this sample, this clonotype turned up a few times. The chain employs TRBV7-3 and TRBJ1-2; tentative D call: TRBD1 (5 bases). This CDR3 contains 15 residues. V was clipped by 7 bases and J by 2 bases, with 17 bases between them. Germline CDR1 reads SGHTA; CDR2 reads FQGTGA. Here the CDR3 reads CASNFLRGVNYGYTF. Written as DNA, the CDR3 is TGTGCCAGCAACTTCCTTAGGGGTGTAAACTATGGCTACACCTTC. The full variable domain, rest sourced from reference TRBV7-3 and TRBJ1-2, is GAGVSQTPSNKVTEKGKYVELRCDPISGHTALYWYRQSLGQGPEFLIYFQGTGAADDSGLPNDRFFAVRPEGSVSTLKIQRTERGDSAVYLCASNFLRGVNYGYTFGSGTRLTVV.

The chain joins TRBV5-1 to TRBJ2-7, with D tentatively TRBD2 (7 bases). V was shortened by 0 bases and J by 3 bases, with 19 bases between the two germline ends. Germline CDR1 is SGHRS and CDR2 is YFSETQ. This CDR3 is 17 amino acids long. In DNA, the CDR3 is TGCGCCAGCAGCTTGGGCCCCGGGGGCGGGGGTAACTACGAGCAGTACTTC. Translated, it gives CASSLGPGGGGNYEQYF.

This clonotype came up many times. V usage is TRBV5-1 and J usage is TRBJ1-1; tentative D call: TRBD1 (5 bases). Trimming pared 0 bases from V and 7 bases from J, leaving 7 bases between. CDR1 is SGHRS, CDR2 YFSETQ, per germline. This CDR3 has 12 residues. In nucleotides, the CDR3 is TGCGCCAGCAGCTTGGGGGGACTTGAAGCTTTCTTT. This gives the protein CASSLGGLEAFF.

The chain links TRBV6-2 or TRBV6-3 to TRBJ1-5; D gene ambiguous. Germline values: CDR1 MNHEY, CDR2 SVGEGT. The CDR3 is 13 amino acids. The germline V and J ends were trimmed by 5 bases and 5 bases, with 10 bases remaining between them. CDR3 in amino acids: CASSKFGDQPQHF. CDR3 in DNA: TGTGCCAGCAGTAAATTTGGGGATCAGCCCCAGCATTTT.

This clonotype was observed many times. This chain joins TRBV7-9 and TRBJ2-2; the D gene could be TRBD1 or TRBD2 (6 bases each). From germline, CDR1 is SEHNR and CDR2 FQNEAQ (reference sequence). V was cut by 6 bases and J by 6 bases, with 14 bases left in between. This CDR3 is built from 14 residues. DNA of the CDR3: TGTGCCAGCAGAAAAAACGGGGGCGCCGGGGAGCTGTTTTTT. Translation: CASRKNGGAGELFF.

This clonotype came up a few times. The rearrangement uses TRBV20-1 and TRBJ1-4; D not resolved. The CDR3 extends over 11 amino acids. The germline CDR1 and CDR2 sequences are DFQATT and SNEGSKA (reference sequence). V was trimmed by 6 bases and J by 10 bases, leaving 12 bases between them. The CDR3, as DNA: TGCAGTGCGGGATGGGGTGGAAAACTGTTTTTT. This sequence encodes CSAGWGGKLFF.

J is TRBJ2-1 and V is TRBV20-1, with 9 bases fitting TRBD2. Germline V lookup: CDR1 DFQATT, CDR2 SNEGSKA (reference sequence). There are 12 residues in the CDR3. DNA for the CDR3: TGCAGCAGGACTAGCGACCCGAATGAGCAGTTCTTC. Amino acid sequence: CSRTSDPNEQFF.

This clonotype was observed a few times. This sequence joins TRBV5-1 and TRBJ2-3, with 10 bases fitting TRBD2. The germline V gene has CDR1 SGHRS and CDR2 YFSETQ. The CDR3 is 16 residues long. V dropped 4 bases and J dropped 2; count of bases not matched to a gene: 7. CDR3 loop: CASSPKRGGITDTQYF. DNA of the CDR3: TGCGCCAGCAGCCCCAAGCGGGGGGGCATCACAGATACGCAGTATTTT.

The table lists this clonotype with many counts. CDR3 loop: CSVGTSGYEQYF. The CDR3 bases are TGCAGCGTTGGGACTAGTGGGTACGAGCAGTACTTC. The rearrangement links TRBV29-1 to TRBJ2-7; 7 bases line up with TRBD2. The CDR3 contains 12 residues. After removal of 4 bases from V and 4 bases from J, the junction contained 4 bases not matched to a gene. Germline V CDR1 and CDR2: SQVTM, ANQGSEA.